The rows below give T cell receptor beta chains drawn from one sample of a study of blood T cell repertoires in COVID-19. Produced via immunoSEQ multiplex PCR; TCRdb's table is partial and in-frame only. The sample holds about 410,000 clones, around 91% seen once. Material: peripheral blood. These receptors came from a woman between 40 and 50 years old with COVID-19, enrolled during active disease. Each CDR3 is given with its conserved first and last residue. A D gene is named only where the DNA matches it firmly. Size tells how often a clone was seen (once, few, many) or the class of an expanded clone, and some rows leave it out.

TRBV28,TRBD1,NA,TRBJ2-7,TGTGCCAGCAGCCCTAGGGGGCGTCCGGACGGCAGCTCCTACGAGCAGTACTTC,CASSPRGRPDGSSYEQYF
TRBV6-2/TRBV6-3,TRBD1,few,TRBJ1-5,TGTGCCAGCAGTCAGGGGGCGCGAGGGAATCAGCCCCAGCATTTT,CASSQGARGNQPQHF
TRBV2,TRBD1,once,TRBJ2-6,TGTGCCAGCACCTCGACAGGGAGTACGTCTGGGGCCAACGTCCTGACTTTC,CASTSTGSTSGANVLTF
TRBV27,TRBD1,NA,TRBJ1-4,TGTGCCAGCAGTTTAATAGCCGGACAGGGTCAAGAAAAACTGTTTTTT,CASSLIAGQGQEKLFF
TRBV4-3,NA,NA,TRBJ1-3,TGCGCCAGCAGCCAAGAGATGGCAGGGGCCTACTCTGGAAACACCATATATTTT,CASSQEMAGAYSGNTIYF
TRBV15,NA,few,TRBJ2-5,TGTGCCACCAGCAGAGGAGGGGGAGAGACCCAGTACTTC,CATSRGGGETQYF
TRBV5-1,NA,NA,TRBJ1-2,TGCGCCAGCAGCTTGGCCGACGCGGACTATGGCTACACCTTC,CASSLADADYGYTF
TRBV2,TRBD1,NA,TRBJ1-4,TGTGCCAGCAATGGACAGGGGAATGAAAAACTGTTTTTT,CASNGQGNEKLFF
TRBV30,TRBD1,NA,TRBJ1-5,TGTGCCTGGGGCTTGGACAGGGTTAGCAATCAGCCCCAGCATTTT,CAWGLDRVSNQPQHF
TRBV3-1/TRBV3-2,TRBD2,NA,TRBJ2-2,TGTGCCAGCAGCCCCAAACTAGCGGGTCTGAACACCGGGGAGCTGTTTTTT,CASSPKLAGLNTGELFF
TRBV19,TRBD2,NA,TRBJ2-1,TGTGCCAGTAGTGTCTACGCCGGGGACTACTCCTACAATGAGCAGTTCTTC,CASSVYAGDYSYNEQFF
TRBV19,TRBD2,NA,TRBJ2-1,TGTGCCAGTAGTACCCAAGCGGGGTACTCCTACAATGAGCAGTTCTTC,CASSTQAGYSYNEQFF
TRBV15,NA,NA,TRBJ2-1,TGTGCCACCAGCCGCACAGCATCCTACAATGAGCAGTTCTTC,CATSRTASYNEQFF
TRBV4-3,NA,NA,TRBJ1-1,TGCGCCAGCAGCCAAGATTTTGCGGGACCGCTGAACACTGAAGCTTTCTTT,CASSQDFAGPLNTEAFF
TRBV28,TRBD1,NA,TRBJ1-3,TGTGCCAGCAGTTTGGAGGGGGCGTCCCGATCTGGAAACACCATATATTTT,CASSLEGASRSGNTIYF
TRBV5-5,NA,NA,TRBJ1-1,TGTGCCAGCAGCCGGGGCGGGGTCGACACTGAAGCTTTCTTT,CASSRGGVDTEAFF
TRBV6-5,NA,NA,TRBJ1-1,TGTGCCAGCAGGCAGGGGATAGGGGAAGCTTTCTTT,CASRQGIGEAFF
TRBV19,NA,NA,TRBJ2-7,TGTGCCAGTAGTATAGGTGCGGACACCTACGAGCAGTACTTC,CASSIGADTYEQYF
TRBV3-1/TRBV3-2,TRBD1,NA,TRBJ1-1,TGTGCCAGCAGCCACATCGGACAGGGAAGGACTGAAGCTTTCTTT,CASSHIGQGRTEAFF
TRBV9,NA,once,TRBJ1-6,TGTGCCAGCAGCGCCGCTTCCCGCAGGGAATCACCCCTCCACTTT,CASSAASRRESPLHF
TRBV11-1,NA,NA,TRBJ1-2,TGTGCCAGCAGCTTAGGACAGCGTAACTATGGCTACACCTTC,CASSLGQRNYGYTF
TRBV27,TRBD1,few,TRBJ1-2,TGTGCCAGCAGTTTTTGGGACAGTGAAAATAAGAACTATGGCTACACCTTC,CASSFWDSENKNYGYTF
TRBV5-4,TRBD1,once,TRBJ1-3,TGTGCCAGCAGCGACAGGGCTTACGGAAACACCATATATTTT,CASSDRAYGNTIYF
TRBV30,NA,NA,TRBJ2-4,TGTGCCTGGAGTGCGACTCTAGCCAAAAACATTCAGTACTTC,CAWSATLAKNIQYF
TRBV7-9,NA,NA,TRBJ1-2,TGTGCCAGCAGCTTAGCCGGGTCCTATGGCTACACCTTC,CASSLAGSYGYTF
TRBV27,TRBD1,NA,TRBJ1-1,TGTGCCAGCAGTAAGGACAGGTCGAACACTGAAGCTTTCTTT,CASSKDRSNTEAFF
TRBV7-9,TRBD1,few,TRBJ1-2,TGTGCCAGCAGCACGACAGGGGAGGAGAACTATGGCTACACCTTC,CASSTTGEENYGYTF
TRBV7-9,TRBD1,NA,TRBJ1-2,TGTGCCAGCAGCTTACAGACAGGGGGCTGGAAAGGCTACACCTTC,CASSLQTGGWKGYTF
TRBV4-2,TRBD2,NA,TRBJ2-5,TGTGCCAGCAGCCCCACTAGCGCCCAAGAGACCCAGTACTTC,CASSPTSAQETQYF
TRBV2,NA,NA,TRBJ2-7,TGTGCCAGCATCCCTAGGCAGGGGAGCTCCTACGAGCAGTACTTC,CASIPRQGSSYEQYF
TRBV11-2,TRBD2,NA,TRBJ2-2,TGTGCCAGCAGCTTCCGGGGAGGGTTGAACACCGGGGAGCTGTTTTTT,CASSFRGGLNTGELFF
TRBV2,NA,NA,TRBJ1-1,TGTGCCAGCGTGATAGAGGTTGAAGCTTTCTTT,CASVIEVEAFF
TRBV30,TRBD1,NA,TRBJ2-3,TGTGCCTGGGGGGACAGGGTGGCAGATACGCAGTATTTT,CAWGDRVADTQYF
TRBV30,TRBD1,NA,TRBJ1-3,TGTGCCTGGGGGGGACAGGGGTACGGAAACACCATATATTTT,CAWGGQGYGNTIYF
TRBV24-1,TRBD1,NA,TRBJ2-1,TGTGCCACCAGTGAAGGAGGGACAGGGAGCGTGAATGAGCAGTTCTTC,CATSEGGTGSVNEQFF
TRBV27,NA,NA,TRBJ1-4,TGTGCCAGCAGTTTGACCCGGAATGCAGGGGAAAAACTGTTTTTT,CASSLTRNAGEKLFF
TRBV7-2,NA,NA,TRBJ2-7,TGTGCCAGCAGCTTAGGGCTATCGGGGTACGAGCAGTACTTC,CASSLGLSGYEQYF
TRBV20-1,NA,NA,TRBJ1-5,TGCAGTGCTAGTCTCGCGGGACGATATAGCAATCAGCCCCAGCATTTT,CSASLAGRYSNQPQHF
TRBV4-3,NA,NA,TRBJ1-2,TGCGCCAGCAGCCAAGATGCCAGGGGAGACTATGGCTACACCTTC,CASSQDARGDYGYTF
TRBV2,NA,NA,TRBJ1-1,TGTGCCAGCAGTGACTTTGAGGGGGTAAGAGCTTTCTTT,CASSDFEGVRAFF
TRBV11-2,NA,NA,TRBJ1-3,TGTGCCAGCAGCCCCCACAGACAGGCCACTGGAAACACCATATATTTT,CASSPHRQATGNTIYF
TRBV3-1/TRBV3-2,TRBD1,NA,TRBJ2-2,TGTGCCAGCAGCCAATGGGGACAGAGGCCCGGGGAGCTGTTTTTT,CASSQWGQRPGELFF
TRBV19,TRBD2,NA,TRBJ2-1,TGTGCCAGCAGCGTTAGCGGGAGCTCCTACAATGAGCAGTTCTTC,CASSVSGSSYNEQFF
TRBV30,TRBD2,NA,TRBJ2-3,TGTGCGCAAGCCCTAGCGGGGGGGGAGGATACGCAGTATTTT,CAQALAGGEDTQYF
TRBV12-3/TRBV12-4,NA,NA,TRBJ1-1,TGTGCCAGCAGACCCACAGGGTATGGCTGGGCTTTCTTT,CASRPTGYGWAFF
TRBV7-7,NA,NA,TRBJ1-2,TGTGCTGCTGGGAGTGACTATGGCTACACCTTC,CAAGSDYGYTF
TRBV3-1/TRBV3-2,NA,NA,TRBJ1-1,TGTGCCAGCAGCCAAGACCTAGAGAACACTGAAGCTTTCTTT,CASSQDLENTEAFF
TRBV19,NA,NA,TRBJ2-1,TGTGCCAGTAGTAGAGGTCGAACAGGAATGGTCAATGAGCAGTTCTTC,CASSRGRTGMVNEQFF
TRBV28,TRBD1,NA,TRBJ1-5,TGTGCCAGCAGTTATCAGGGGGGCAGCAATCAGCCCCAGCATTTT,CASSYQGGSNQPQHF
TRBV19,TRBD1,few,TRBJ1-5,TGTGCCAGTAGTACCCCGACAGGGGTGAAACGACAGCCCCAGCATTTT,CASSTPTGVKRQPQHF
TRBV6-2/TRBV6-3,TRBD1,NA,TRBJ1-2,TGTGCCAGCAGTTACGACAATCAGGGGGGTTATGGCTACACCTTC,CASSYDNQGGYGYTF
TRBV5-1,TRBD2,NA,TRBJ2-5,TGCGCCAGCAGCTTGGGACTAGCGGGGGGAGAGACCCAGTACTTC,CASSLGLAGGETQYF
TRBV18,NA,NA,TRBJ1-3,TGTGCCAGCTCACCATCGGGGGAAGAAAACACCATATATTTT,CASSPSGEENTIYF
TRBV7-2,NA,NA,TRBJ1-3,TGTGCCAGCAGTCATGTAAGCGCTGGAAACACCATATATTTT,CASSHVSAGNTIYF
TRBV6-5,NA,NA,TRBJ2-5,TGTGCCAGCAGTTACGACAATCAAGAGACCCAGTACTTC,CASSYDNQETQYF
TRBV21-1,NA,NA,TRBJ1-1,TGTGCCAGCAGCAAGACCGTAGTGGGGGCCACTCTCCCCTCTGAAGCTTTCTTT,CASSKTVVGATLPSEAFF
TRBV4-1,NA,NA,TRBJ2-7,TGCGCCAGCAGCCAAGATAAAAACAGGCTATACGAGCAGTACTTC,CASSQDKNRLYEQYF
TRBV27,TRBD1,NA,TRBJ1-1,TGTGCCAGCAGTTCAATAGGGGGCAGGAATGAAGCTTTCTTT,CASSSIGGRNEAFF
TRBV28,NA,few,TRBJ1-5,TGTGCCAGCAGTTTCGGTGTAAATCAGCCCCAGCATTTT,CASSFGVNQPQHF